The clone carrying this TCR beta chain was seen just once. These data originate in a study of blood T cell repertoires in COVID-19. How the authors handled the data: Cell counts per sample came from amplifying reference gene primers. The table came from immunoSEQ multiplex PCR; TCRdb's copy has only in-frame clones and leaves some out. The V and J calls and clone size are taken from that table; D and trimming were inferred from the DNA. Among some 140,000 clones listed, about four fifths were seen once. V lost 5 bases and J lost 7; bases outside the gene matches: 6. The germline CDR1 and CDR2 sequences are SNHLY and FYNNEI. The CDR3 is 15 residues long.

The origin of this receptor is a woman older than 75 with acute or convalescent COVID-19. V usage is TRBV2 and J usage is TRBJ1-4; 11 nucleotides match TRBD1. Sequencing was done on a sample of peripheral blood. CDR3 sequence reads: CASSRGQGAGEKLFF. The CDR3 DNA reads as TGTGCCAGCAGTCGAGGACAGGGGGCGGGTGAAAAACTGTTTTTT.